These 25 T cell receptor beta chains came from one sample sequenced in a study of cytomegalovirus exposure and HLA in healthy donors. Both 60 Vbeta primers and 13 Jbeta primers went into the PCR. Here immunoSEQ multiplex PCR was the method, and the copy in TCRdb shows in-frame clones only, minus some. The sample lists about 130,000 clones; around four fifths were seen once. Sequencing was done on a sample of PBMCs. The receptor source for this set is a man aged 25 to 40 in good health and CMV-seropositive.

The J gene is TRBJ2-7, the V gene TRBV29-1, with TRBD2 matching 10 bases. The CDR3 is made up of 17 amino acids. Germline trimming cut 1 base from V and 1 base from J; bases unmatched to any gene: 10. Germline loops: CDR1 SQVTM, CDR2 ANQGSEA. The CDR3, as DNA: TGCAGCGTTGAAGCTAGCGGGAGTTCCCATACATCCTACGAGCAGTACTTC. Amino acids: CSVEASGSSHTSYEQYF.

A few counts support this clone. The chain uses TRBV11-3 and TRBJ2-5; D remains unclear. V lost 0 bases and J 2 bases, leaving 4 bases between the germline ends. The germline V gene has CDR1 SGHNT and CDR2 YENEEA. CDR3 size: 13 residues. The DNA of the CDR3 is TGTGCCAGCAGCTTAGAGGCACAAGAGACCCAGTACTTC. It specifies CASSLEAQETQYF.

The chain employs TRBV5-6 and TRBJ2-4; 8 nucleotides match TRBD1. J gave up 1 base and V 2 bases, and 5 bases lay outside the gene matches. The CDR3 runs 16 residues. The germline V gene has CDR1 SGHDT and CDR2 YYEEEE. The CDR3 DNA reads TGTGCCAGCAGCTTCCAGGGGGCAGGGGCCAAAAACATTCAGTACTTC. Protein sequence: CASSFQGAGAKNIQYF.

The CDR3 spells CASSSDRGTNEKLFF. In nucleotides, the CDR3 is TGTGCCAGCAGCTCAGACAGGGGGACTAATGAAAAACTGTTTTTT. J is TRBJ1-4 and V is TRBV28, with TRBD1 matching 9 bases. Trimming at V came to 6 bases and at J to 2 bases, leaving 4 bases not matched to a gene. The germline V gene encodes CDR1 MDHEN and CDR2 SYDVKM. The CDR3 loop spans 15 amino acids.

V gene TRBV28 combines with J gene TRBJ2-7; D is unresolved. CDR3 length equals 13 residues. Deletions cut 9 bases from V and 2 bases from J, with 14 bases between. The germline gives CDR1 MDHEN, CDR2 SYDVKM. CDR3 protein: CASLRRTPYEQYF. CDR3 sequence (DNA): TGTGCCAGTCTCCGTAGAACCCCCTACGAGCAGTACTTC.

The CDR3 bases are TGTGCCAGCAGCTTGGATAGCTGGTACCAAGAGACCCAGTACTTC. The encoded protein is CASSLDSWYQETQYF. The J gene is TRBJ2-5, the V gene TRBV5-4; no reliable D call. This CDR3 contains 15 residues. With 0 bases removed from V and 0 bases from J, the gap between germline ends came to 9 bases. Germline lookup yields CDR1 SGHNT and CDR2 YYREEE (reference sequence).

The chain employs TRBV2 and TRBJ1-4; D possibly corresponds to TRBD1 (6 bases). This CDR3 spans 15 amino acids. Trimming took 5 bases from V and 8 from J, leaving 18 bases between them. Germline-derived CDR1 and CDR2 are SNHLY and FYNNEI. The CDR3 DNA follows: TGTGCCAGCAGTCTACAGGGAACCGTTCGAGAAAAACTGTTTTTT. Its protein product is CASSLQGTVREKLFF.

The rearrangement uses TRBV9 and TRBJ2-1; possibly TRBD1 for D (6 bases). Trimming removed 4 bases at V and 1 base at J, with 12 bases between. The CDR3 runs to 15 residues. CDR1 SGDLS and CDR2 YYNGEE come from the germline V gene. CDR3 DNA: TGTGCCAGCAGCCCAACTGACAGGTCCTACAATGAGCAGTTCTTC. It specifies CASSPTDRSYNEQFF.

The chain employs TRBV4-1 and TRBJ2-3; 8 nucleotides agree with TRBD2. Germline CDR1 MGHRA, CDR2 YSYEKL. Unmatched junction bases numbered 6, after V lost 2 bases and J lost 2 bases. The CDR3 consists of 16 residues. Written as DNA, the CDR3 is TGCGCCAGCAGCCAAAGGGGTAGCGGGACCACAGATACGCAGTATTTT. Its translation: CASSQRGSGTTDTQYF.

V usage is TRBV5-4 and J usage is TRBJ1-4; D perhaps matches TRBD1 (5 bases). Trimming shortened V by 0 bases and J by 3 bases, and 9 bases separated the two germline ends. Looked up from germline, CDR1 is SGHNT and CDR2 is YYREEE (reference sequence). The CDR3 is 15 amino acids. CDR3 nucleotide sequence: TGTGCCAGCAGCTTGGCCCAGGGCTCTAATGAAAAACTGTTTTTT. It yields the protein CASSLAQGSNEKLFF.

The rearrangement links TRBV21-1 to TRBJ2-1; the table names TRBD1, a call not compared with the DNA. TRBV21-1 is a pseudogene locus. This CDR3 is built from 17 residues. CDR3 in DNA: TGTGCCAGCAGCAAAGCTAAAACAGGGGGCGTTAGCAATGAGCAGTTCTTC. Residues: CASSKAKTGGVSNEQFF.

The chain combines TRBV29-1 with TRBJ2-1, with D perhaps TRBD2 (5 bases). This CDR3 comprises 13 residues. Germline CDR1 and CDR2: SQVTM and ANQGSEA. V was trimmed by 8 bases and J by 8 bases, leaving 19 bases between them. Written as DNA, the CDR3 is TGCAGCTCTCGAGGGTTGTTCTCGGATGAGCAGTTCTTC. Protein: CSSRGLFSDEQFF.

CDR3 amino acids: CASSVVPGIRETQYF. The DNA of the CDR3 is TGTGCCAGCAGCGTAGTCCCAGGGATCAGGGAGACCCAGTACTTC. The rearrangement joins TRBV9 to TRBJ2-5; weak D call: TRBD1 (5 bases). The CDR3 contains 15 residues. Trimming removed 0 bases from V and 5 bases from J, with 14 bases in between. The germline V gene encodes CDR1 SGDLS and CDR2 YYNGEE.

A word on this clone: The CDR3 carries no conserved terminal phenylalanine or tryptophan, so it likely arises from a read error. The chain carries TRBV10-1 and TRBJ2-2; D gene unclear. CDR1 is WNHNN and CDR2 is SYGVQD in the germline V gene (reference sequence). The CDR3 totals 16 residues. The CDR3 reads CVSSDRPVVNTGELFS. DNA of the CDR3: TGCGTCAGCAGTGACCGACCAGTGGTAAACACCGGGGAGCTGTTTTCT.

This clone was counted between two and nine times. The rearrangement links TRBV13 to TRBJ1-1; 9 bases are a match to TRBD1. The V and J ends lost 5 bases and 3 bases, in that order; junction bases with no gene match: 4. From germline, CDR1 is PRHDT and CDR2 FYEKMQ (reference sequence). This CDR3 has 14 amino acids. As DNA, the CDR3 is TGTGCCAGCAGCGCGGGACAGGGTTACACTGAAGCTTTCTTT. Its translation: CASSAGQGYTEAFF.

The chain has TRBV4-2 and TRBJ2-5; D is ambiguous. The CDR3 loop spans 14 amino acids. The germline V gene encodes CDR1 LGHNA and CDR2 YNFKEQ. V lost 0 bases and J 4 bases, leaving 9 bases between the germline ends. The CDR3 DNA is TGTGCCAGCAGCCAAGATTTGGGCTCAGAGACCCAGTACTTC. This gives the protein CASSQDLGSETQYF.

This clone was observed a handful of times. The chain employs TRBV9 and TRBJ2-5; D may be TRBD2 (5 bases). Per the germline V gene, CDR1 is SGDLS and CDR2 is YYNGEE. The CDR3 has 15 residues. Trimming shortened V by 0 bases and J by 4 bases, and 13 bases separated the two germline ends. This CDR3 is CASSVAAGKGETQYF. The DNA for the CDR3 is TGTGCCAGCAGCGTAGCCGCGGGTAAGGGAGAGACCCAGTACTTC.

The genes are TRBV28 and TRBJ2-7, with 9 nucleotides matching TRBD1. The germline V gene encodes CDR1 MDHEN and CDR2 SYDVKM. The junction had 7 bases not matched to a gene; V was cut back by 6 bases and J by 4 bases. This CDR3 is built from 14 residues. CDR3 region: CASRGQGPRYEQYF. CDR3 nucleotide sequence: TGTGCCAGCAGGGGACAGGGACCTCGATACGAGCAGTACTTC. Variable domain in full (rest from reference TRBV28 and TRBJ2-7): DVKVTQSSRYLVKRTGEKVFLECVQDMDHENMFWYRQDPGLGLRLIYFSYDVKMKEKGDIPEGYSVSREKKERFSLILESASTNQTSMYLCASRGQGPRYEQYFGPGTRLTVT.

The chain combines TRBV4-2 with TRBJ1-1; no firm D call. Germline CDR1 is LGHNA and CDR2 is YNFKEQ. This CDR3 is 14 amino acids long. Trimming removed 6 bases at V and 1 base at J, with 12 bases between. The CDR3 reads CASSSSTTNTEAFF. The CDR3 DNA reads TGTGCCAGCAGTTCTAGTACAACGAACACTGAAGCTTTCTTT.

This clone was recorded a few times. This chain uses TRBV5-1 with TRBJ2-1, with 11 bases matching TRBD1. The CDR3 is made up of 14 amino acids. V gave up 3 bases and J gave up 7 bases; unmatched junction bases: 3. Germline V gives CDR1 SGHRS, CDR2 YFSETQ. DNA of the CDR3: TGCGCCAGCAGCTACGGACAGGGGGCAAATGAGCAGTTCTTC. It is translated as CASSYGQGANEQFF.

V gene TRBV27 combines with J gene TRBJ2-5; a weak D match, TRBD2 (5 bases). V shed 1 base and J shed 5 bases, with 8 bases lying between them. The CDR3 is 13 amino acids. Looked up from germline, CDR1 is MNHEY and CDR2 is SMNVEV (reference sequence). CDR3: CASSLFGEETQYF. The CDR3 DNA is TGTGCCAGCAGTTTATTTGGGGAGGAGACCCAGTACTTC.

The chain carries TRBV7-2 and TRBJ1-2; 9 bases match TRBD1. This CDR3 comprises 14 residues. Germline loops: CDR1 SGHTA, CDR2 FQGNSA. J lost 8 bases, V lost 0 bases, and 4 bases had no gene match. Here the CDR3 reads CASSLAWTGEGYTF. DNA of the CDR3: TGTGCCAGCAGCTTAGCGTGGACAGGGGAAGGCTACACCTTC. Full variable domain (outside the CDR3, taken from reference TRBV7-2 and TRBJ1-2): GAGVSQSPSNKVTEKGKDVELRCDPISGHTALYWYRQSLGQGLEFLIYFQGNSAPDKSGLPSDRFSAERTGGSVSTLTIQRTQQEDSAVYLCASSLAWTGEGYTFGSGTRLTVV.

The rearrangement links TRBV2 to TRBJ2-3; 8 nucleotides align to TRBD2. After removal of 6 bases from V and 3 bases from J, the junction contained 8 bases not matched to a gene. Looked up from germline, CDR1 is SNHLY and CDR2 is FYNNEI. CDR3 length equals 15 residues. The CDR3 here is CASSRSGRATDTQYF. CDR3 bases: TGTGCCAGCAGCCGCAGCGGGAGAGCTACAGATACGCAGTATTTT.

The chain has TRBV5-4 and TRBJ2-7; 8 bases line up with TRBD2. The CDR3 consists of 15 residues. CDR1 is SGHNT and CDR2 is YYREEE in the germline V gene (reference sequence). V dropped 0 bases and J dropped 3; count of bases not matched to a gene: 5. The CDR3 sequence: CASSLGTSSFYEQYF. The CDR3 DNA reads TGTGCCAGCAGCTTGGGGACTAGCTCCTTCTACGAGCAGTACTTC. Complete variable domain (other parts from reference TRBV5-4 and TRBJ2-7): ETGVTQSPTHLIKTRGQQVTLRCSSQSGHNTVSWYQQALGQGPQFIFQYYREEENGRGNFPPRFSGLQFPNYSSELNVNALELDDSALYLCASSLGTSSFYEQYFGPGTRLTVT.

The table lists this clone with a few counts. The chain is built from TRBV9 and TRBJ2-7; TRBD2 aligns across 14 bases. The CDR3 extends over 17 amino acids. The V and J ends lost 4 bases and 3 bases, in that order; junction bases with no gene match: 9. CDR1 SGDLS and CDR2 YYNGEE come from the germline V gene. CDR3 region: CASSPTSGRAQNYEQYF. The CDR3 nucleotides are TGTGCCAGCAGCCCGACTAGCGGGAGGGCCCAGAACTACGAGCAGTACTTC.